The entry below gives a single T cell receptor beta chain sequence along with its context. The data stem from a study of blood T cell repertoires in COVID-19. About the research overall: Samples representing acute and convalescent COVID-19 were sourced from the United States, Italy and Spain. PBMCs, B-cell-depleted T cells, or T cells were the source of the cDNA or gDNA that made up the material.

In the study's own analysis: It was from reference gene primer amplification that nucleated cell counts were estimated. Using immunoSEQ multiplex PCR, the repertoire was profiled, and TCRdb retains in-frame clones only, with some absent. That table is the source of V, J and clone size, and D and trimming were worked out from the DNA. The data hold about 40,000 clones, with approximately 80% observed a single time. Germline CDR1 reads LGHDT; CDR2 reads YNNKEL (reference sequence). CDR3 length equals 16 residues. The ends lost 3 bases at V and 7 bases at J; junction bases unmatched: 10. This TCR came from a woman between 55 and 75 years old with acute or convalescent COVID-19. V usage is TRBV3-1 (or the pseudogene TRBV3-2) and J usage is TRBJ2-1; 9 bases align to TRBD2. Sequences were obtained from peripheral blood. As DNA, the CDR3 is TGTGCCAGCAGCCATCGAGGGACTAGCCTTTCTAATGAGCAGTTCTTC. Its protein is CASSHRGTSLSNEQFF.